Shown below are 18 T cell receptor beta chains from a single sample sequenced in a study of cytomegalovirus exposure and HLA in healthy donors. Primers: 60 Vbeta forward and 13 Jbeta reverse. This table comes from immunoSEQ multiplex PCR, and its TCRdb copy is limited to in-frame clones, with some not included. The data hold under 150,000 clones, with approximately 80% observed a single time. The specimen sequenced was PBMCs. Receptor source: a male donor in good health and CMV-seropositive.

By share, this clone ranks as medium-sized. The chain employs TRBV5-1 and TRBJ1-3; 7 nucleotides align to TRBD1. Looked up from germline, CDR1 is SGHRS and CDR2 is YFSETQ. The V segment lost 6 bases and the J segment 0 bases; nucleotides outside the gene matches: 9. The CDR3 is made up of 16 amino acids. This CDR3 is CASTPEGQRSGNTIYF. The CDR3 bases are TGCGCCAGCACCCCCGAGGGACAGCGCTCTGGAAACACCATATATTTT.

This rearrangement joins TRBV11-2 to TRBJ2-5; 13 bases are a match to TRBD2. Germline loops: CDR1 SGHAT, CDR2 FQNNGV. The CDR3 runs 16 residues. J gave up 4 bases and V 10 bases, and 12 bases lay outside the gene matches. CDR3 nucleotides: TGTGCCACCCGGACTAGCGGGAGTGGGGATGGAGAGACCCAGTACTTC. It is translated as CATRTSGSGDGETQYF. Combining the CDR3 with reference TRBV11-2 and TRBJ2-5 gives the whole variable domain EAGVAQSPRYKIIEKRQSVAFWCNPISGHATLYWYQQILGQGPKLLIQFQNNGVVDDSQLPKDRFSAERLKGVDSTLKIQPAKLEDSAVYLCATRTSGSGDGETQYFGPGTRLLVL.

This clone was counted a few times. The rearrangement joins TRBV7-6 to TRBJ1-6, with D perhaps matching TRBD1 (6 bases). V was clipped by 4 bases and J by 6 bases, with 13 bases between them. Per germline, CDR1 SGHVS and CDR2 FNYEAQ. There are 15 residues in the CDR3. The CDR3 reads CASSSQGLFNSPLHF. CDR3 in DNA: TGTGCCAGCAGCTCACAGGGTTTGTTTAATTCACCCCTCCACTTT.

V and J are TRBV19 and TRBJ1-2; 8 nucleotides line up with TRBD1. Germline trimming cut 4 bases from V and 3 bases from J; bases unmatched to any gene: 7. This CDR3 region has 15 residues. Germline V gene lookup returns CDR1 LNHDA and CDR2 SQIVND (reference sequence). CDR3 in DNA: TGTGCCAGTAGTAATAGGACAGGGTCACACTATGGCTACACCTTC. Its protein product is CASSNRTGSHYGYTF.

V gene TRBV19 combines with J gene TRBJ1-1; D possibly corresponds to TRBD1 (6 bases). This CDR3 spans 18 amino acids. CDR1 is LNHDA and CDR2 is SQIVND in the germline V gene (reference sequence). The germline V and J ends were trimmed by 8 bases and 0 bases, with 25 bases remaining between them. CDR3 nucleotide sequence: TGTGCCAGTCTACCTGGGGGCGGTCTAAAAAGAATGAACACTGAAGCTTTCTTT. This codes for CASLPGGGLKRMNTEAFF.

The chain recombines TRBV7-3 with TRBJ2-3; D is undetermined. CDR3 length: 16 amino acids. Deletions cut 2 bases from V and 1 base from J, with 13 bases between. Germline lookup yields CDR1 SGHTA and CDR2 FQGTGA. CDR3 amino acids: CASSLFGAGGTDTQYF. Here the CDR3 DNA reads TGTGCCAGCAGCTTATTTGGTGCAGGTGGCACAGATACGCAGTATTTT.

The count of this clone is one. This rearrangement joins TRBV5-1 to TRBJ2-5; 13 bases agree with TRBD2. Looked up from germline, CDR1 is SGHRS and CDR2 is YFSETQ. The CDR3 spans 17 residues. V was pared by 1 base and J by 1 base, with 4 bases of the junction left unmatched. The CDR3 is CASSLKGLAGSQETQYF. The CDR3 nucleotides read TGCGCCAGCAGCTTGAAGGGACTAGCGGGGTCCCAAGAGACCCAGTACTTC.

The rearrangement joins TRBV10-3 to TRBJ2-7; weak D call: TRBD1 (5 bases). CDR1 and CDR2 from the germline V gene are ENHRY and SYGVKD. This CDR3 comprises 13 residues. V was cut by 7 bases and J by 0 bases, with 10 bases left in between. The CDR3 region is CAINQGSSYEQYF. For the CDR3, the DNA is TGTGCCATCAATCAGGGTAGCTCCTACGAGCAGTACTTC.

This clone was observed a few times. The chain recombines TRBV28 with TRBJ2-7; 14 bases match TRBD2. V shed 5 bases, J shed 1 base, and the junction held 10 bases outside the gene matches. Germline V gene data show CDR1 as MDHEN and CDR2 as SYDVKM. The CDR3 contains 18 residues. The CDR3 bases are TGTGCCAGCAGTCTACCACGACTAGCGGGAGGGCCATCCTACGAGCAGTACTTC. As protein: CASSLPRLAGGPSYEQYF.

V and J are TRBV9 and TRBJ2-5; 7 nucleotides line up with TRBD1. This CDR3 contains 15 residues. Germline CDR1 SGDLS, CDR2 YYNGEE. V trimming: 3 bases; J trimming: 5 bases; junction bases outside the gene matches: 10. The chain's CDR3 is CASSEYGNRGETQYF. CDR3 sequence (DNA): TGTGCCAGCAGCGAATACGGGAACAGGGGTGAGACCCAGTACTTC.

This rearrangement joins TRBV18 to TRBJ1-5; 8 positions agree with TRBD1. Unmatched junction bases numbered 11, after V lost 5 bases and J lost 11 bases. Germline lookup yields CDR1 KGHSH and CDR2 LQKENI. The CDR3 runs to 14 residues. For the CDR3, the DNA is TGTGCCAGCTCAGAGACAGGGACAGGTCGAACCCAGCATTTT. Residues: CASSETGTGRTQHF.

This rearrangement joins TRBV29-1 to TRBJ2-2; TRBD1 aligns across 8 bases. Germline CDR1 reads SQVTM; CDR2 reads ANQGSEA. V was pared by 1 base and J by 5 bases, with 6 bases of the junction left unmatched. The CDR3 loop spans 15 amino acids. In nucleotides, the CDR3 is TGCAGCGTTGAAGGGGGGGACAGGCCGACCGGGGAGCTGTTTTTT. Translated, it gives CSVEGGDRPTGELFF.

This clone has only a few counts. This chain uses TRBV2 with TRBJ1-5, with D unclear. Between the trimmed V and J ends, which lost 6 bases and 0 bases, there was a span of 12 bases. The CDR3 extends over 15 amino acids. The germline gives CDR1 SNHLY, CDR2 FYNNEI. CDR3 nucleotide sequence: TGTGCCAGCAGGGGCAACATAGTTAGCAATCAGCCCCAGCATTTT. Translating it yields CASRGNIVSNQPQHF.

V usage is TRBV5-1 and J usage is TRBJ1-6; TRBD1 aligns across 7 bases. J gave up 7 bases and V 1 base, and 5 bases lay outside the gene matches. From germline, CDR1 is SGHRS and CDR2 YFSETQ. The CDR3 runs 15 residues. CDR3 loop: CASSLLGDRNSPLHF. The CDR3 nucleotides read TGCGCCAGCAGCTTGTTGGGGGACAGAAATTCACCCCTCCACTTT.

V gene TRBV7-9 combines with J gene TRBJ2-3; 7 nucleotides agree with TRBD1. The ends lost 1 base at V and 3 bases at J; junction bases unmatched: 10. The CDR3 is made up of 17 amino acids. Germline CDR1 and CDR2: SEHNR and FQNEAQ (reference sequence). DNA for the CDR3: TGTGCCAGCAGCTTAGGCAAAACAGGGGAATTAACAGATACGCAGTATTTT. Translating gives CASSLGKTGELTDTQYF. Together with reference TRBV7-9 and TRBJ2-3, the CDR3 gives the full variable domain: DTGVSQNPRHKITKRGQNVTFRCDPISEHNRLYWYRQTLGQGPEFLTYFQNEAQLEKSRLLSDRFSAERPKGSFSTLEIQRTEQGDSAMYLCASSLGKTGELTDTQYFGPGTRLTVL.

This chain connects TRBV5-6 to TRBJ1-3, with a possible D match to TRBD1 (6 bases). The CDR3 is made up of 16 amino acids. Trimming cost V 2 bases and J 0 bases, with 12 bases left between them. Germline V CDR1 and CDR2: SGHDT, YYEEEE. CDR3 nucleotides: TGTGCCAGCAGCTTATCGGGACAAGACTCTGGAAACACCATATATTTT. Translating it yields CASSLSGQDSGNTIYF.

This rearrangement joins TRBV4-2 to TRBJ2-3; tentative D call: TRBD2 (6 bases). CDR3 size: 15 residues. With 2 bases removed from V and 1 base from J, the gap between germline ends came to 10 bases. Germline assignment: CDR1 LGHNA and CDR2 YNFKEQ. This CDR3 reads CASSQWDSGTDTQYF. The CDR3 nucleotides are TGTGCCAGCAGCCAATGGGACTCGGGCACAGATACGCAGTATTTT.

V usage is TRBV19 and J usage is TRBJ2-2, with D perhaps matching TRBD1 (5 bases). This CDR3 is built from 15 residues. Germline CDR1 reads LNHDA; CDR2 reads SQIVND (reference sequence). The V end was cut by 3 bases, the J end by 6 bases, with 14 bases between. The CDR3 coding sequence is TGTGCCAGTAGTATTATTGCCAGGGTGGCCGGGGAGCTGTTTTTT. This codes for CASSIIARVAGELFF.